Below, 15 T cell receptor beta chains from the same sample are listed, as sequenced in a study of T and B cells in COVID-19 patients. Multiplex PCR with BIOMED2 TRB-A/B primer pools amplified TRB rearrangements. MiXCR, run by TCRdb on the multiplex PCR reads, gives a single entry per CDR3 protein. The sample has 13,000 to 15,000 distinct CDR3 sequences; 28% are singletons. Blood genomic DNA input for TRB amplification was 250-500 ng. Sequenced input: blood. The receptors derive from a human donor who had recovered from COVID-19.

By frequency in the sample, this clonotype is medium-sized. The genes are TRBV15 and TRBJ2-1; D is unresolved. V lost 0 bases and J 0 bases, leaving 12 bases between the germline ends. The germline gives CDR1 LNHNV, CDR2 YYDKDF (reference sequence). The CDR3 is made up of 17 amino acids. CDR3 amino acids: CATSRDRGQNSYNEQFF. CDR3 nucleotides: TGTGCCACCAGCAGAGATCGCGGTCAGAACTCCTACAATGAGCAGTTCTTC.

This clonotype was seen a handful of times. This chain uses TRBV5-4 with TRBJ1-2; no clear D. The CDR3 covers 13 residues. The germline V and J ends were trimmed by 4 bases and 8 bases, with 15 bases remaining between them. Germline CDR1 SGHNT, CDR2 YYREEE (reference sequence). The CDR3 DNA reads TGTGCCAGCAGCCCTTGGAGGACGAAGGGCTACACCTTC. This gives the protein CASSPWRTKGYTF.

V is TRBV5-6 and J is TRBJ2-1, with D tentatively TRBD2 (7 bases). CDR3 length: 16 amino acids. Trimming stripped 4 bases from V and 7 bases from J, with 21 bases between. Germline assignment: CDR1 SGHDT and CDR2 YYEEEE. This CDR3 reads CASSAEGGTHGNEQFF. CDR3 DNA sequence: TGTGCCAGCAGCGCCGAGGGGGGGACCCACGGAAATGAGCAGTTCTTC.

V gene TRBV6-6 combines with J gene TRBJ2-3; 10 bases agree with TRBD2. The ends lost 6 bases at V and 0 bases at J; junction bases unmatched: 6. Per the germline V gene, CDR1 is MNHNY and CDR2 is SVGAGI (reference sequence). The CDR3 length is 16 residues. The CDR3 DNA follows: TGTGCCAGCAGCTTCGGACTAGCGGACAGCACAGATACGCAGTATTTT. Protein sequence: CASSFGLADSTDTQYF.

Regarding this clonotype: A much larger clone sits a single nucleotide away, making a read error possible. This sequence joins TRBV30 and TRBJ1-4; D ambiguous. CDR3 length: 13 residues. Germline loops: CDR1 GTSNPN, CDR2 SVGIG (reference sequence). The CDR3 DNA reads as TGTGCCTTGAGTTTGGTGGTTAATGAAAAACTGTTTTTT. It translates to CALSLVVNEKLFF. Full variable domain (outside the CDR3, taken from reference TRBV30 and TRBJ1-4): SQTIHQWPATLVQPVGSPLSLECTVEGTSNPNLYWYRQAAGRGLQLLFYSVGIGQISSEVPQNLSASRPQDRQFILSSKKLLLSDSGFYLCALSLVVNEKLFFGSGTQLSVL.

This clonotype occurred many times. The V gene is TRBV30, the J gene TRBJ2-4, with D uncertain. CDR1 and CDR2 from the germline V gene are GTSNPN and SVGIG (reference sequence). The length of the CDR3 is 13 residues. Deletions cut 5 bases from V and 1 base from J, with 9 bases between. The CDR3 is CAWGLGAKNIQYF. Here the CDR3 DNA reads TGTGCCTGGGGCCTTGGGGCCAAAAACATTCAGTACTTC.

The chain uses TRBV12-3 or TRBV12-4 and TRBJ1-2; 9 positions agree with TRBD1. With V trimmed by 6 bases and J by 4 bases, 3 bases remained unmatched. The CDR3 spans 13 residues. CDR3: CASSPTGGYGYTF. The CDR3 nucleotides read TGTGCCAGCAGCCCGACAGGGGGCTATGGCTACACCTTC.

This clonotype is medium-sized (0.01 to 0.1%) within its sample. This chain uses TRBV27 with TRBJ2-7; D unclear. V was shortened by 5 bases and J by 6 bases, with 11 bases between the two germline ends. The germline CDR1 and CDR2 sequences are MNHEY and SMNVEV (reference sequence). The CDR3 contains 12 residues. The CDR3 nucleotides read TGTGCCAGCAGTCCAAACTACTCCGAGCAGTACTTC. This gives the protein CASSPNYSEQYF.

This clonotype has a handful of counts. The chain uses TRBV27 and TRBJ2-3, with D possibly matching TRBD2 (5 bases). Germline values: CDR1 MNHEY, CDR2 SMNVEV (reference sequence). The CDR3 contains 15 residues. The ends were cut back, 4 bases at V and 4 bases at J, with 15 bases in the middle. In nucleotides, the CDR3 is TGTGCCAGCAGTTCGGACCCCGGGGTCCCAGATACGCAGTATTTT. The encoded protein is CASSSDPGVPDTQYF.

The rearrangement links TRBV11-2 to TRBJ1-1, with TRBD1 identical over 8 bases. Germline lookup yields CDR1 SGHAT and CDR2 FQNNGV. Losses at the gene ends were 5 bases for V and 0 bases for J; bases not matched to a gene: 8. CDR3 length equals 16 residues. The CDR3 DNA is TGTGCCAGCAGCGTTGGGACAGGATACATGAACACTGAAGCTTTCTTT. It encodes CASSVGTGYMNTEAFF.

The chain links TRBV5-8 to TRBJ1-2; D is possibly TRBD1 (6 bases). Per germline, CDR1 SGHTS and CDR2 YDEGEE. V dropped 1 base and J dropped 0 bases, with 10 bases sitting between them. The CDR3 has 15 amino acids. CDR3 nucleotide sequence: TGTGCCAGCAGCTTGCAGGGGATAGCTAACTATGGCTACACCTTC. This encodes CASSLQGIANYGYTF.

J is TRBJ2-1 and V is TRBV20-1; 9 nucleotides line up with TRBD1. The CDR3 totals 15 residues. The trim removed 5 bases at V and 3 bases at J, leaving 8 bases unmatched. Looked up from germline, CDR1 is DFQATT and CDR2 is SNEGSKA (reference sequence). The CDR3: CSAGRDREYYNEQFF. CDR3 nucleotides: TGCAGTGCTGGAAGGGACAGGGAATACTACAATGAGCAGTTCTTC.

In this sample, this clonotype turned up a few times. CDR3 protein: CASSPRTGGISTDTQYF. In nucleotides, the CDR3 is TGTGCCAGCAGCCCGCGTACAGGGGGAATTTCCACAGATACGCAGTATTTT. The chain employs TRBV5-4 and TRBJ2-3; the match to TRBD1 covers 8 bases. This CDR3 spans 17 amino acids. Germline-derived CDR1 and CDR2 are SGHNT and YYREEE (reference sequence). With 4 bases clipped from V and 2 bases from J, the junction kept 12 bases outside the gene matches.

The rearrangement uses TRBV24-1 and TRBJ2-7; TRBD1 aligns across 7 bases. Germline values: CDR1 KGHDR, CDR2 SFDVKD. The V segment lost 9 bases and the J segment 3 bases; nucleotides outside the gene matches: 7. The CDR3 is made up of 13 amino acids. Here the CDR3 reads CATQSSGGYEQYF. In nucleotides, the CDR3 is TGTGCCACCCAGAGTTCAGGGGGCTACGAGCAGTACTTC.

There are a few counts of this clonotype. This chain joins TRBV6-5 and TRBJ1-1; no definite D call. The CDR3 contains 14 residues. Germline lookup yields CDR1 MNHEY and CDR2 SVGAGI. Trimming removed 6 bases from V and 0 bases from J, with 11 bases in between. The CDR3 DNA reads TGTGCCAGCAGCAACCATTTCATGAACACTGAAGCTTTCTTT. Translating gives CASSNHFMNTEAFF.